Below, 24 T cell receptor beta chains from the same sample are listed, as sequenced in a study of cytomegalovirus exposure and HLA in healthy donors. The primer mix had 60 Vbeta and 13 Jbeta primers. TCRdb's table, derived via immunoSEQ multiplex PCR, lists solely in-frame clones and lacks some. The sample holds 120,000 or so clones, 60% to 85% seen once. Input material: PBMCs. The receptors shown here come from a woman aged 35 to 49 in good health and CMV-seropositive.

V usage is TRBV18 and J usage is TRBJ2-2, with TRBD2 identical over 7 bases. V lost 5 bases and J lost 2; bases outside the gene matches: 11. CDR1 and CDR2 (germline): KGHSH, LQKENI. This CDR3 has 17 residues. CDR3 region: CASSAQIPGGNTGELFF. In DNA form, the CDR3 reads TGTGCCAGCTCAGCCCAAATCCCGGGGGGAAACACCGGGGAGCTGTTTTTT.

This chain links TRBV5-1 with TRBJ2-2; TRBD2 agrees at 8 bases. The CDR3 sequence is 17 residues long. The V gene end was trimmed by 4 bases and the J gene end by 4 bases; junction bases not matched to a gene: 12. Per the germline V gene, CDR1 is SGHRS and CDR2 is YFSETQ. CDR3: CASSDRGGQSTTGELFF. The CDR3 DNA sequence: TGCGCCAGCAGCGACCGGGGGGGGCAGAGTACCACCGGGGAGCTGTTTTTT.

The DNA for the CDR3 is TGTGCCAGCAGCCCAACGGCCAGGGCCTACGAGCAGTACTTC. This translates into CASSPTARAYEQYF. The chain links TRBV7-9 to TRBJ2-7; D is possibly TRBD1 (5 bases). This CDR3 is 14 amino acids long. V shed 5 bases and J shed 2 bases, with 13 bases lying between them. Germline V lookup: CDR1 SEHNR, CDR2 FQNEAQ (reference sequence).

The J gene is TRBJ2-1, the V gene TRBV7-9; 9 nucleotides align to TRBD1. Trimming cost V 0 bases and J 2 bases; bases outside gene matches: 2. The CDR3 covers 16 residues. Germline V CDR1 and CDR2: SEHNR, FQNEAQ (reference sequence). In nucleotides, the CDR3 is TGTGCCAGCAGCTTAGCTCGGACAGGGGCCTACAATGAGCAGTTCTTC. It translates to CASSLARTGAYNEQFF.

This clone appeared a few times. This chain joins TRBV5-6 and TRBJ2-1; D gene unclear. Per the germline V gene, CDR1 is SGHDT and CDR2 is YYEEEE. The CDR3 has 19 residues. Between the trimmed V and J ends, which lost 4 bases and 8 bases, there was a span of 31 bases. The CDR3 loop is CASSTGALGGYLPLDEQFF. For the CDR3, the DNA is TGTGCCAGCAGCACCGGAGCGTTGGGTGGCTACCTTCCACTGGATGAGCAGTTCTTC.

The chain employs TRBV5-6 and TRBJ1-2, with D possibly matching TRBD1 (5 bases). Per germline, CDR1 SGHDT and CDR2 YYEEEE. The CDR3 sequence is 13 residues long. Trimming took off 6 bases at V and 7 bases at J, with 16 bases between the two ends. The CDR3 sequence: CASTLGVGAGYTF. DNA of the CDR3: TGTGCCAGCACCCTAGGGGTAGGCGCTGGCTACACCTTC. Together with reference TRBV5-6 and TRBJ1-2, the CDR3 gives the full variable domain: DAGVTQSPTHLIKTRGQQVTLRCSPKSGHDTVSWYQQALGQGPQFIFQYYEEEERQRGNFPDRFSGHQFPNYSSELNVNALLLGDSALYLCASTLGVGAGYTFGSGTRLTVV.

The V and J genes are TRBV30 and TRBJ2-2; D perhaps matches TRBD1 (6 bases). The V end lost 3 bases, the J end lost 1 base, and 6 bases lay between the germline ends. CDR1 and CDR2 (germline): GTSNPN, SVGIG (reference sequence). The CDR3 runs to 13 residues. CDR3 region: CAWRGQNTGELFF. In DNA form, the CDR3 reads TGTGCCTGGAGGGGACAGAACACCGGGGAGCTGTTTTTT. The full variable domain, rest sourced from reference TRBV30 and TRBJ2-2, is SQTIHQWPATLVQPVGSPLSLECTVEGTSNPNLYWYRQAAGRGLQLLFYSVGIGQISSEVPQNLSASRPQDRQFILSSKKLLLSDSGFYLCAWRGQNTGELFFGEGSRLTVL.

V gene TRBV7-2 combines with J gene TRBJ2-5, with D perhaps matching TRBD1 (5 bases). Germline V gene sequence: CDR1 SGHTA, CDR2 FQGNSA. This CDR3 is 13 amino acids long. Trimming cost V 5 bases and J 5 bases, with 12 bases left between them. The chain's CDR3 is CASSLRAGETQYF. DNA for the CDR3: TGTGCCAGCAGCCTCCGAGCAGGGGAGACCCAGTACTTC.

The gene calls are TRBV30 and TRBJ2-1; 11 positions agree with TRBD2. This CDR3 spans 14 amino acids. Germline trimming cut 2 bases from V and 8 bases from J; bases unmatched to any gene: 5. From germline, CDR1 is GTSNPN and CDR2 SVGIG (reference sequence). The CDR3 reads CAWSTSGSGDEQFF. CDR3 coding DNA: TGTGCCTGGAGTACTAGCGGGAGCGGTGATGAGCAGTTCTTC.

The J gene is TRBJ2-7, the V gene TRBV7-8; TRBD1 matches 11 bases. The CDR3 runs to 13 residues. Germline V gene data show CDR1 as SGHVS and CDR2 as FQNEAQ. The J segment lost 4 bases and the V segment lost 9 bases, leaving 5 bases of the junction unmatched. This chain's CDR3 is CASRTGGRYEQYF. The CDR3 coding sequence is TGTGCCAGTCGGACAGGGGGCAGGTACGAGCAGTACTTC.

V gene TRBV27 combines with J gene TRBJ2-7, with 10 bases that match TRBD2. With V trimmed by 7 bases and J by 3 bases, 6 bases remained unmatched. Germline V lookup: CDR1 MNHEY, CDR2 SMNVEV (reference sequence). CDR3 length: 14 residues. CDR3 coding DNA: TGTGCCAGCATCATTTTAGCGGGAGGCTACGAGCAGTACTTC. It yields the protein CASIILAGGYEQYF.

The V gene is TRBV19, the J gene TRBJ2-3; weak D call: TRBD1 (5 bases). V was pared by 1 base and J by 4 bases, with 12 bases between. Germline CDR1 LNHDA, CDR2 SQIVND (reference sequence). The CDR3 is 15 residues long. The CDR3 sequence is CASSIGNRSPDTQYF. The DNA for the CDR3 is TGTGCCAGTAGTATAGGAAACAGGAGCCCAGATACGCAGTATTTT.

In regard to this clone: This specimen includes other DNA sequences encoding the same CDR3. The CDR3: CASSFSGGNTGELFF. The CDR3 nucleotides read TGCGCCAGCAGCTTTAGCGGGGGAAACACCGGGGAGCTGTTTTTT. The chain employs TRBV5-1 and TRBJ2-2; 9 positions match TRBD2. This CDR3 comprises 15 residues. V lost 2 bases, J lost 2 bases, and 1 base stayed unmatched. Germline CDR1 is SGHRS and CDR2 is YFSETQ.

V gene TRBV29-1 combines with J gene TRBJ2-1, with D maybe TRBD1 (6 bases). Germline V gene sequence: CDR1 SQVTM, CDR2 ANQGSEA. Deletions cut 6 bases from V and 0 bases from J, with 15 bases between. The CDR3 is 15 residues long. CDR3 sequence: CSVESRDTSYNEQFF. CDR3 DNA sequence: TGCAGCGTCGAATCGAGGGACACCTCCTACAATGAGCAGTTCTTC.

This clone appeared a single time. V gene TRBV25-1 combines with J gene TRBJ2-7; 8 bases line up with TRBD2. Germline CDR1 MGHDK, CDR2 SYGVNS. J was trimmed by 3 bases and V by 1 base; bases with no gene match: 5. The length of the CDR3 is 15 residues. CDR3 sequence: CASSESERGHYEQYF. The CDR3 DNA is TGTGCCAGCAGTGAATCAGAGCGGGGGCACTACGAGCAGTACTTC.

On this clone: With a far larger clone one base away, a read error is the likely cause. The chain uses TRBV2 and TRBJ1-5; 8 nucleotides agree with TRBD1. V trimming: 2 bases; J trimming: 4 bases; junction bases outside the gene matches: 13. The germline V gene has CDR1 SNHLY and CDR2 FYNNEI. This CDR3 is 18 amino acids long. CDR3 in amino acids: CASSELVGPGGQNQPQHF. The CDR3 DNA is TGTGCCAGCAGTGAATTAGTTGGGCCAGGGGGCCAGAATCAGCCCCAGCATTTT.

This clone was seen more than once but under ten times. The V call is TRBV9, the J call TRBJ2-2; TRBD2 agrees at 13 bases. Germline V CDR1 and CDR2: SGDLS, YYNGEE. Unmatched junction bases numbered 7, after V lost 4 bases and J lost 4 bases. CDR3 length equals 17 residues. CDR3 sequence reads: CASSSRTSGGSTGELFF. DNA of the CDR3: TGTGCCAGCAGCTCAAGGACTAGCGGGGGAAGCACCGGGGAGCTGTTTTTT.

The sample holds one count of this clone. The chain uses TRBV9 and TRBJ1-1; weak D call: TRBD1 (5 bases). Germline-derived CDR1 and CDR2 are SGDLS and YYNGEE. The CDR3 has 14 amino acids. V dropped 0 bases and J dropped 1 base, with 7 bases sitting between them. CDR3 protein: CASSVVGENTEAFF. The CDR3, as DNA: TGTGCCAGCAGCGTAGTAGGGGAGAACACTGAAGCTTTCTTT.

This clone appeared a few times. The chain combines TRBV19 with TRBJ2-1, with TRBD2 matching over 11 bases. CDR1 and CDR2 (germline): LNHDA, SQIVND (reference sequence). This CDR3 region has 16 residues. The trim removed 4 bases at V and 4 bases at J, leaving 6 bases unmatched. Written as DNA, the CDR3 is TGTGCCAGTAGTACAACGGGACTAGCGGTTTACAATGAGCAGTTCTTC. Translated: CASSTTGLAVYNEQFF.

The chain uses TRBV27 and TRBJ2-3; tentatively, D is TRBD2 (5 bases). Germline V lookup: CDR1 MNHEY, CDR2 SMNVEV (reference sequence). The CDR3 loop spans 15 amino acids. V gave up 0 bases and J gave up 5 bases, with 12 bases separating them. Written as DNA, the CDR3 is TGTGCCAGCAGTTTATCGAAGTTAGCGCAAGATACGCAGTATTTT. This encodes CASSLSKLAQDTQYF.

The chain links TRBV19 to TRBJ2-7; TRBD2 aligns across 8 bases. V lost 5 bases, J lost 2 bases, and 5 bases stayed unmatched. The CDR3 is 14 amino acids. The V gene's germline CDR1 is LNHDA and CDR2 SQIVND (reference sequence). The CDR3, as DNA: TGTGCCAGTAGTGAGGGACTAGGTCCCTACGAGCAGTACTTC. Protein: CASSEGLGPYEQYF.

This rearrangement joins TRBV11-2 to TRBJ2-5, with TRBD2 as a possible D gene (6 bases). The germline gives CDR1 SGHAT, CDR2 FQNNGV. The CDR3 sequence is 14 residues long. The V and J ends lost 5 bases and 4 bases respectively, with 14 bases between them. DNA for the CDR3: TGTGCCAGCAGCCCTTCAGGGCGGGGAGAGACCCAGTACTTC. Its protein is CASSPSGRGETQYF.

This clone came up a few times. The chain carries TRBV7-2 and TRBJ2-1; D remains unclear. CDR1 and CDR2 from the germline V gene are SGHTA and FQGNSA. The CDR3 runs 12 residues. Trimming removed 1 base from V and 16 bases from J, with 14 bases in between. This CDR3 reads CASSLGSRILFF. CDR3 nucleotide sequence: TGTGCCAGCAGCTTAGGTTCTAGAATCCTATTCTTC.

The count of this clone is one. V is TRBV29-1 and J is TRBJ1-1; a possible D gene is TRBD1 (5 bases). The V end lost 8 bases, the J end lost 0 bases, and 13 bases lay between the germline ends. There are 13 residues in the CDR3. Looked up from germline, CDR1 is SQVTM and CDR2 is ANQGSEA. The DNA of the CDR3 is TGCAGCTTCTATTCAGGGTTGAACACTGAAGCTTTCTTT. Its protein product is CSFYSGLNTEAFF.